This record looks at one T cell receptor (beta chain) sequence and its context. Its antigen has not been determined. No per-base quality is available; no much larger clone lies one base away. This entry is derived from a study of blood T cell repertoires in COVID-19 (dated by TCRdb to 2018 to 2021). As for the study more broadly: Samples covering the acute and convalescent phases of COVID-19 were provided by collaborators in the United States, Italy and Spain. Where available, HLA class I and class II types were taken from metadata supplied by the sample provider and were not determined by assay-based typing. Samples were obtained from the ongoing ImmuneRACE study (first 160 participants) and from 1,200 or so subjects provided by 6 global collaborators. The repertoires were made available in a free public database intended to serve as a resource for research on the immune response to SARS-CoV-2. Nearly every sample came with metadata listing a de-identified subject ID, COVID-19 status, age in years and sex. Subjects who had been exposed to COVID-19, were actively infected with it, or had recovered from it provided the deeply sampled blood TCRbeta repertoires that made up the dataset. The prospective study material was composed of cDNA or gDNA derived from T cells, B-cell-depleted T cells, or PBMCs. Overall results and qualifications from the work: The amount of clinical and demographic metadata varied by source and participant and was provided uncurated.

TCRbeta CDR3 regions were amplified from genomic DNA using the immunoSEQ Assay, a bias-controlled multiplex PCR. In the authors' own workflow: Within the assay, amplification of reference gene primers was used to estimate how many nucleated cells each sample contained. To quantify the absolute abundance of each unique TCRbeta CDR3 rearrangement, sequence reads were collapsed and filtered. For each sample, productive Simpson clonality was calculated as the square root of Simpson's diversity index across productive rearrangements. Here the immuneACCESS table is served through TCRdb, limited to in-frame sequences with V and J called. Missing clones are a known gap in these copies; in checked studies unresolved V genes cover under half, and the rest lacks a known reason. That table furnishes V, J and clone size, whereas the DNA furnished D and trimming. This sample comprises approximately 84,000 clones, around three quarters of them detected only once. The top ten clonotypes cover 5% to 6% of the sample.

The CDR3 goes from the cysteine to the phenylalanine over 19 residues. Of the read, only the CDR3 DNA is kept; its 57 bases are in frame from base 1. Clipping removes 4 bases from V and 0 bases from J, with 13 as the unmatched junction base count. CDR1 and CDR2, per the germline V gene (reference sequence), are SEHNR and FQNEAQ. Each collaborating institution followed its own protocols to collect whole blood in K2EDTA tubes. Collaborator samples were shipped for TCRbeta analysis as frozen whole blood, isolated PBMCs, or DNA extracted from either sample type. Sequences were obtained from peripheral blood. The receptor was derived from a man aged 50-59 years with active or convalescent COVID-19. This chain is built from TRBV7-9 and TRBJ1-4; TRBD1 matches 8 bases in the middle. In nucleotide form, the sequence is TGTGCCAGCAGCTCCGACTCGGGACAGGCACTAGCAACTAATGAAAAACTGTTTTTT. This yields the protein CASSSDSGQALATNEKLFF.